The subject of this entry is one T cell receptor (beta chain). Clones were read by immunoSEQ multiplex PCR, and TCRdb kept only the in-frame ones, dropping some. Of roughly 80,000 clones listed, roughly 91% are singletons. The sample originates from a study of brain T cells in children with intractable seizures. V lost 6 bases to trimming and J lost 11 bases; unmatched junction nucleotides: 9. Germline CDR1 is ENHRY and CDR2 is SYGVKD. The length of the CDR3 is 12 residues. This material consisted of peripheral blood, taken at surgery. The V call is TRBV10-3, the J call TRBJ1-1, with TRBD1 identical over 7 bases. This TCR was sampled from a boy younger than two with tuberous sclerosis and intractable seizures. CDR3 residues: CAIRTGSQGAFF. CDR3 nucleotide sequence: TGTGCCATCAGGACAGGGAGCCAGGGTGCTTTCTTT.